The 14 T cell receptor beta chains listed next were all sequenced from one sample in a study of shared clonotypes between healthy human individuals. Terminally differentiated effector memory CD45RA+ cells were excluded by CCR7 positive selection of CD45RO-negative cells. The data were produced by immunoSEQ multiplex PCR, yet TCRdb's version contains in-frame clones alone and is incomplete. The sample has under 2,000,000 clones, about 95% seen once. Sequenced input: naive CD8+ T cells sorted from blood. The source is a man between 18 and 35 years old in good health.

The chain links TRBV28 to TRBJ1-1; 8 positions agree with TRBD1. This CDR3 is built from 16 residues. Germline V gene lookup returns CDR1 MDHEN and CDR2 SYDVKM. V dropped 2 bases and J dropped 5; count of bases not matched to a gene: 10. The CDR3 DNA follows: TGTGCCAGCAGTTTACCAATCCAGGGGGCTGGAACTGAAGCTTTCTTT. The encoded protein is CASSLPIQGAGTEAFF.

J is TRBJ2-3 and V is TRBV9; a weak D match, TRBD2 (5 bases). V was cut by 0 bases and J by 2 bases, with 13 bases left in between. This CDR3 has 16 residues. Germline lookup yields CDR1 SGDLS and CDR2 YYNGEE. CDR3 bases: TGTGCCAGCAGCGTAGATGGAGGTGAGGCCACAGATACGCAGTATTTT. It yields the protein CASSVDGGEATDTQYF.

The chain has TRBV18 and TRBJ1-5; D uncertain. Per germline, CDR1 KGHSH and CDR2 LQKENI. The CDR3 is 15 amino acids. The ends were cut back, 6 bases at V and 4 bases at J, with 16 bases in the middle. The CDR3 loop reads CASSHGEVPNQPQHF. As DNA, the CDR3 is TGTGCCAGCTCCCATGGGGAGGTCCCAAATCAGCCCCAGCATTTT.

Concerning this clone itself: The same CDR3 arises from other DNA sequences in this sample as well. The V and J genes are TRBV19 and TRBJ2-7; perhaps TRBD1 as D (6 bases). CDR1 LNHDA and CDR2 SQIVND come from the germline V gene (reference sequence). V was trimmed by 1 base and J by 4 bases, leaving 8 bases between them. This CDR3 is built from 13 residues. CDR3 DNA: TGTGCCAGTAGTATAGCAGGGGCATACGAGCAGTACTTC. This translates into CASSIAGAYEQYF.

The chain uses TRBV9 and TRBJ2-3; 9 bases agree with TRBD2. Germline lookup yields CDR1 SGDLS and CDR2 YYNGEE. The CDR3 is made up of 20 amino acids. V shed 1 base, J shed 0 bases, and the junction held 15 bases outside the gene matches. The CDR3, as DNA: TGTGCCAGCAGCGTACCAGAGGGGACTAGCAGTTATGAAAGCACAGATACGCAGTATTTT. Translation: CASSVPEGTSSYESTDTQYF.

This clone was counted once. This chain links TRBV2 with TRBJ2-1, with D perhaps assigned TRBD1 or TRBD2 (5 bases each). Germline V lookup: CDR1 SNHLY, CDR2 FYNNEI. Between the trimmed V and J ends, which lost 8 bases and 6 bases, there was a span of 8 bases. This CDR3 contains 11 residues. CDR3 sequence (DNA): TGTGCCAGCCTTGGGGGCAATGAGCAGTTCTTC. It specifies CASLGGNEQFF.

This clone has only a few counts. The chain has TRBV4-1 and TRBJ1-2; D not resolved. Germline V lookup: CDR1 MGHRA, CDR2 YSYEKL. The ends were cut back, 4 bases at V and 6 bases at J, with 15 bases in the middle. This CDR3 has 14 amino acids. The CDR3 here is CASSPQGNDDGYTF. Here the CDR3 DNA reads TGCGCCAGCAGCCCCCAAGGCAATGATGATGGCTACACCTTC.

The chain has TRBV4-3 and TRBJ2-7; the D gene is possibly TRBD2 (6 bases). Between the trimmed V and J ends, which lost 0 bases and 1 base, there was a span of 13 bases. The CDR3 has 16 residues. Looked up from germline, CDR1 is LGHNA and CDR2 is YSLEER. CDR3 sequence reads: CASSQDRSSVSYEQYF. The CDR3 DNA sequence: TGCGCCAGCAGCCAAGATAGGTCTAGCGTATCCTACGAGCAGTACTTC.

In the case of this clone: This sample includes further DNA sequences coding for the same CDR3. The chain couples TRBV19 to TRBJ2-7; no definite D call. Trimming took off 1 base at V and 3 bases at J, with 7 bases between the two ends. This CDR3 contains 13 residues. The V gene's germline CDR1 is LNHDA and CDR2 SQIVND (reference sequence). DNA for the CDR3: TGTGCCAGTAGTATAGGGCTGAACTACGAGCAGTACTTC. Translating gives CASSIGLNYEQYF. Full variable domain (missing parts from reference TRBV19 and TRBJ2-7): DGGITQSPKYLFRKEGQNVTLSCEQNLNHDAMYWYRQDPGQGLRLIYYSQIVNDFQKGDIAEGYSVSREKKESFPLTVTSAQKNPTAFYLCASSIGLNYEQYFGPGTRLTVT.

The chain links TRBV6-1 to TRBJ2-7, with D unclear. The CDR3 sequence is 14 residues long. Trimming left V 2 bases short and J 5 bases short, with 13 bases between. The germline CDR1 and CDR2 sequences are MNHNS and SASEGT. CDR3 nucleotides: TGTGCCAGCAGTGAAAACCCCATTATGGACGAGCAGTACTTC. Translated: CASSENPIMDEQYF.

The count of this clone is one. The CDR3 loop is CASSLGSASEAFF. The CDR3 nucleotides read TGTGCCAGCAGCTTAGGGTCCGCCTCTGAAGCTTTCTTT. The J gene is TRBJ1-1, the V gene TRBV7-9; D ambiguous. This CDR3 is built from 13 residues. V lost 1 base, J lost 6 bases, and 9 bases lay in between. From germline, CDR1 is SEHNR and CDR2 FQNEAQ (reference sequence).

This clone was found a few times. V usage is TRBV9 and J usage is TRBJ2-2, with D possibly TRBD1 on 6 matching bases. From germline, CDR1 is SGDLS and CDR2 YYNGEE. This CDR3 is 15 amino acids long. The V gene lost 0 bases and the J gene lost 6 bases, with 12 bases spanning the gap. In DNA form, the CDR3 reads TGTGCCAGCAGCGTAGAAACAGGGTGGGCCGGGGAGCTGTTTTTT. Residues: CASSVETGWAGELFF.

This rearrangement joins TRBV27 to TRBJ2-7; 8 nucleotides match TRBD2. Germline assignment: CDR1 MNHEY and CDR2 SMNVEV (reference sequence). The CDR3 runs 16 residues. J gave up 2 bases and V 2 bases, and 8 bases lay outside the gene matches. The CDR3 here is CASSLLGERGPYEQYF. The CDR3 DNA sequence: TGTGCCAGCAGTTTACTCGGCGAGCGGGGGCCCTACGAGCAGTACTTC.

This clone was seen a handful of times. Other DNA sequences in the sample encode the same CDR3. This chain connects TRBV6-5 to TRBJ2-2; D is uncertain. The CDR3 runs 12 residues. Trimming removed 2 bases from V and 7 bases from J, with 5 bases in between. The germline gives CDR1 MNHEY, CDR2 SVGAGI. The CDR3 loop is CASSYLGGELFF. In DNA form, the CDR3 reads TGTGCCAGCAGTTACCTCGGCGGGGAGCTGTTTTTT.